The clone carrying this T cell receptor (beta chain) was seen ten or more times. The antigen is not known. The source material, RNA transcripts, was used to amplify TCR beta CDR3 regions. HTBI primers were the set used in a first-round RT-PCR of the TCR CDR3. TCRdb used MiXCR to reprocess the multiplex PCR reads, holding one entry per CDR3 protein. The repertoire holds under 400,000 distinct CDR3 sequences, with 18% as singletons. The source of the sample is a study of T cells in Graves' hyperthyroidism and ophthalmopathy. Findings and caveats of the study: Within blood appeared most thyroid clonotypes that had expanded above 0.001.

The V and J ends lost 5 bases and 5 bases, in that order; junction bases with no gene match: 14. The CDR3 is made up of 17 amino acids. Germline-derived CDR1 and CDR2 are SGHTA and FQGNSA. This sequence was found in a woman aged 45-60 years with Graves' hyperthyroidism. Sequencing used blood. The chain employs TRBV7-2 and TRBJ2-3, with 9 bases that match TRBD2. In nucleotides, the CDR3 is TGTGCCAGCAGCCGCCCCTCGGCGGGGGGGCCGGGAGATACGCAGTATTTT. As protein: CASSRPSAGGPGDTQYF.